These 30 T cell receptor beta chains were all obtained from the same sample, sequenced in a study of blood T cells in healthy people across ages. PCR was performed a second time for roughly 7 to 11 cycles using a sample-barcoded 5' primer and a J-beta primer mix. TCRdb reprocessed the 5' RACE reads via MiXCR and lists one record per CDR3 protein. The table lists hundreds of thousands of distinct CDR3 sequences, roughly 60% of them singletons. The sequencing sample was made of blood. All receptors derive from a man aged 25 to 40 in good health.

The sample holds many counts of this clonotype. The chain recombines TRBV5-1 with TRBJ2-4, with TRBD1 as a possible D gene (6 bases). Trimming pared 4 bases from V and 5 bases from J, leaving 13 bases between. The CDR3 has 14 amino acids. Germline CDR1 SGHRS, CDR2 YFSETQ. CDR3 in amino acids: CASSQGPWENIQYF. The CDR3, as DNA: TGCGCCAGCAGCCAGGGGCCGTGGGAAAACATTCAGTACTTC.

V is TRBV3-1 and J is TRBJ2-5, with a weak D call TRBD2 (6 bases). The CDR3 spans 15 residues. Per germline, CDR1 LGHDT and CDR2 YNNKEL (reference sequence). V was trimmed by 2 bases and J by 1 base, leaving 11 bases between them. This CDR3 reads CASSQFGGAQETQYF. In DNA form, the CDR3 reads TGTGCCAGCAGCCAATTTGGCGGGGCCCAAGAGACCCAGTACTTC.

V is TRBV9 and J is TRBJ2-1; D is perhaps TRBD2 (5 bases). The CDR3 spans 11 residues. From germline, CDR1 is SGDLS and CDR2 YYNGEE. V was shortened by 3 bases and J by 12 bases, with 10 bases between the two germline ends. Written as DNA, the CDR3 is TGTGCCAGCAGCGGAGGAGGAAGGCAGTTCTTC. Protein product: CASSGGGRQFF.

The rearrangement uses TRBV10-3 and TRBJ2-1, with 8 bases matching TRBD2. CDR1 and CDR2 from the germline V gene are ENHRY and SYGVKD. The length of the CDR3 is 15 residues. Germline trimming cut 3 bases from V and 3 bases from J; bases unmatched to any gene: 4. CDR3: CAISDSGGHYNEQFF. CDR3 bases: TGTGCCATCAGTGACTCGGGGGGGCACTACAATGAGCAGTTCTTC.

J is TRBJ2-7 and V is TRBV7-9; TRBD2 is a possible D gene (6 bases). The germline gives CDR1 SEHNR, CDR2 FQNEAQ (reference sequence). The V end was cut by 5 bases, the J end by 3 bases, with 17 bases between. This CDR3 contains 15 residues. CDR3 residues: CASSPLEGGDYEQYF. In DNA form, the CDR3 reads TGTGCCAGCAGCCCCCTGGAGGGTGGGGACTACGAGCAGTACTTC.

V usage is TRBV29-1 and J usage is TRBJ1-1; D may be TRBD1 (6 bases). The CDR3 consists of 11 residues. Trimming shortened V by 6 bases and J by 1 base, and 6 bases separated the two germline ends. From germline, CDR1 is SQVTM and CDR2 ANQGSEA. In nucleotides, the CDR3 is TGCAGCGTGGGACAGAACACTGAAGCTTTCTTT. Residues: CSVGQNTEAFF. Filled out from reference TRBV29-1 and TRBJ1-1, the complete variable domain reads SAVISQKPSRDICQRGTSLTIQCQVDSQVTMMFWYRQQPGQSLTLIATANQGSEATYESGFVIDKFPISRPNLTFSTLTVSNMSPEDSSIYLCSVGQNTEAFFGQGTRLTVV.

Ten or more counts support this clonotype. This sequence joins TRBV7-9 and TRBJ1-2; D ambiguous. This CDR3 has 14 residues. Germline assignment: CDR1 SEHNR and CDR2 FQNEAQ (reference sequence). With 6 bases removed from V and 8 bases from J, the gap between germline ends came to 19 bases. The CDR3 DNA reads as TGTGCCAGCAGTATCGCAGGCTCTCTAAAGGGCTACACCTTC. Its translation is CASSIAGSLKGYTF.

The chain carries TRBV5-5 and TRBJ2-4; 10 bases map to TRBD1. The DNA end is a closer match to TRBJ2-7, so the J assignment may be wrong. The germline CDR1 and CDR2 sequences are SGHKS and YYEKEE (reference sequence). The CDR3 spans 15 residues. CDR3 in DNA: TGTGCCAGCAGCTCGGACAGGGGGTATACCTACGAGCAGTACTTC. It specifies CASSSDRGYTYEQYF.

A few counts support this clonotype. J is TRBJ2-3 and V is TRBV20-1, with D tentatively TRBD2 (5 bases). Germline V gene data show CDR1 as DFQATT and CDR2 as SNEGSKA (reference sequence). The CDR3 spans 11 residues. With 6 bases removed from V and 6 bases from J, the gap between germline ends came to 10 bases. DNA for the CDR3: TGCAGTGCCCTTGAGCGGGATACGCAGTATTTT. Translated, it gives CSALERDTQYF.

The chain is built from TRBV15 and TRBJ2-7, with D uncertain. CDR1 and CDR2 from the germline V gene are LNHNV and YYDKDF (reference sequence). Trimming shortened V by 8 bases and J by 0 bases, and 8 bases separated the two germline ends. CDR3 length equals 12 residues. CDR3 in amino acids: CATGTGSYEQYF. The DNA of the CDR3 is TGTGCCACCGGCACCGGCTCCTACGAGCAGTACTTC.

The J gene is TRBJ1-1, the V gene TRBV11-1, with a weak D call TRBD1 (6 bases). The ends were cut back, 4 bases at V and 0 bases at J, with 12 bases in the middle. The germline gives CDR1 SGHAT, CDR2 FQDESV (reference sequence). This CDR3 has 15 amino acids. The CDR3 sequence: CASSSRTAMNTEAFF. DNA for the CDR3: TGTGCCAGCAGCTCACGGACAGCCATGAACACTGAAGCTTTCTTT.

The rearrangement joins TRBV6-2 or TRBV6-3 to TRBJ1-2, with 7 bases that match TRBD1. Per the germline V gene, CDR1 is MNHEY and CDR2 is SVGEGT. Unmatched junction bases numbered 5, after V lost 0 bases and J lost 4 bases. The CDR3 contains 15 residues. This CDR3 reads CASSYSATGIYGYTF. In DNA form, the CDR3 reads TGTGCCAGCAGTTACTCGGCGACAGGGATCTATGGCTACACCTTC.

Concerning this clonotype: Germline and junction disagree at one end, which may indicate a read error. The chain carries TRBV7-2 and TRBJ1-2, with D unresolved. This CDR3 contains 16 residues. Germline V lookup: CDR1 SGHTA, CDR2 FQGNSA. CDR3 residues: CASSLAPIVSNYGYIF. CDR3 sequence (DNA): TGTGCCAGCAGCTTAGCGCCGATCGTCTCTAACTATGGCTACATCTTC.

The chain recombines TRBV6-2 or TRBV6-3 with TRBJ2-5; TRBD2 aligns across 8 bases. Germline V CDR1 and CDR2: MNHEY, SVGEGT. J was trimmed by 5 bases and V by 7 bases; bases with no gene match: 9. The CDR3 is 14 residues long. The CDR3 region has the DNA TGTGCCAGCAAGTTCGGACTAGCTGTGGAGACCCAGTACTTC. Translation: CASKFGLAVETQYF.

The gene calls are TRBV7-9 and TRBJ2-1, with 8 positions matching TRBD1. The CDR3 extends over 12 amino acids. After removal of 11 bases from V and 7 bases from J, the junction contained 7 bases not matched to a gene. Germline V gives CDR1 SEHNR, CDR2 FQNEAQ (reference sequence). For the CDR3, the DNA is TGTGCCTACAGGGGGGCGGATAATGAGCAGTTCTTC. It is translated as CAYRGADNEQFF.

Details on this clonotype: This sequence may be a read error, since a much larger clone differs from it by one base. The chain recombines TRBV5-4 with TRBJ2-7; D gene uncertain. V shed 4 bases and J shed 2 bases, with 7 bases lying between them. CDR3 length: 12 residues. Germline V gene data show CDR1 as SGHNT and CDR2 as YYREEE (reference sequence). The CDR3 coding sequence is TGTGCCAGCAGCGCGGCGACCTACGAGCAGTACTTC. Protein: CASSAATYEQYF.

This chain uses TRBV20-1 with TRBJ1-2, with a tentative D call TRBD1 (6 bases). The CDR3 is made up of 14 amino acids. CDR1 is DFQATT and CDR2 is SNEGSKA in the germline V gene (reference sequence). V lost 7 bases and J 1 base, leaving 16 bases between the germline ends. CDR3 bases: TGCAGTGGAGCCCAGGGGCCTAATAACTATGGCTACACCTTC. It specifies CSGAQGPNNYGYTF.

The chain is built from TRBV6-5 and TRBJ2-7; 7 nucleotides align to TRBD1. Germline V lookup: CDR1 MNHEY, CDR2 SVGAGI. V shed 0 bases, J shed 1 base, and the junction held 3 bases outside the gene matches. CDR3 size: 15 residues. In DNA form, the CDR3 reads TGTGCCAGCAGTTACTCTGACAGGGTGTCCTACGAGCAGTACTTC. Its protein is CASSYSDRVSYEQYF.

The chain employs TRBV20-1 and TRBJ1-5; 7 bases map to TRBD1. CDR3 size: 13 residues. The ends lost 5 bases at V and 5 bases at J; junction bases unmatched: 6. Germline V CDR1 and CDR2: DFQATT, SNEGSKA (reference sequence). The CDR3 reads CSAEQGLDQPQHF. The CDR3 DNA reads TGCAGTGCTGAACAGGGGTTGGATCAGCCCCAGCATTTT.

The J gene is TRBJ2-5, the V gene TRBV6-5, with no clear D. CDR3 size: 11 residues. V lost 8 bases and J lost 4, with 8 bases in between. Germline CDR1 and CDR2: MNHEY and SVGAGI. In DNA form, the CDR3 reads TGTGCCAGCGAAGGCGGAGAGACCCAGTACTTC. It yields the protein CASEGGETQYF.

The genes are TRBV4-3 and TRBJ2-7; D ambiguous. Deletions cut 1 base from V and 2 bases from J, with 6 bases between. Germline CDR1 and CDR2: LGHNA and YSLEER. This CDR3 has 13 residues. The CDR3: CASSQAVTYEQYF. In DNA, the CDR3 is TGCGCCAGCAGCCAAGCGGTCACCTACGAGCAGTACTTC.

The chain combines TRBV10-3 with TRBJ1-1; no firm D call. Germline assignment: CDR1 ENHRY and CDR2 SYGVKD. V shed 0 bases and J shed 0 bases, with 8 bases lying between them. The CDR3 spans 15 residues. CDR3 nucleotides: TGTGCCATCAGTGAGTCGCAGGTGATGAACACTGAAGCTTTCTTT. This encodes CAISESQVMNTEAFF.

The chain is built from TRBV11-2 and TRBJ2-7, with D maybe TRBD1 (5 bases). Germline values: CDR1 SGHAT, CDR2 FQNNGV. The CDR3 sequence is 13 residues long. V shed 9 bases and J shed 2 bases, with 14 bases lying between them. Here the CDR3 reads CASLTGNPYEQYF. The CDR3 DNA is TGTGCCAGTTTAACAGGAAACCCCTACGAGCAGTACTTC.

In its sample, this clonotype was seen a few times. This sequence joins TRBV18 and TRBJ2-7; 9 nucleotides match TRBD1. V shed 1 base and J 5 bases; nucleotides not matched to a gene: 9. From germline, CDR1 is KGHSH and CDR2 LQKENI. The CDR3 has 16 amino acids. As DNA, the CDR3 is TGTGCCAGCTCACCACTGGGACAGGGTGGTAAACACGAGCAGTACTTC. Translated: CASSPLGQGGKHEQYF.

The rearrangement links TRBV7-2 to TRBJ2-4; possibly TRBD1 for D (6 bases). The V gene lost 1 base and the J gene lost 9 bases, with 13 bases spanning the gap. Germline V CDR1 and CDR2: SGHTA, FQGNSA. The CDR3 totals 14 residues. The CDR3 loop is CASSLDRVGGIQYF. The CDR3 DNA reads TGTGCCAGCAGCTTAGACAGGGTAGGAGGCATTCAGTACTTC. The full variable domain, its missing parts supplied by reference TRBV7-2 and TRBJ2-4, is GAGVSQSPSNKVTEKGKDVELRCDPISGHTALYWYRQSLGQGLEFLIYFQGNSAPDKSGLPSDRFSAERTGGSVSTLTIQRTQQEDSAVYLCASSLDRVGGIQYFGAGTRLSVL.

The V gene is TRBV6-5, the J gene TRBJ2-2; D unresolved. CDR1 is MNHEY, CDR2 SVGAGI, per germline. Trimming shortened V by 0 bases and J by 0 bases, and 8 bases separated the two germline ends. CDR3 length equals 16 residues. The CDR3 DNA is TGTGCCAGCAGTTACTCGAACAGCGCGAACACCGGGGAGCTGTTTTTT. Translated: CASSYSNSANTGELFF.

This chain connects TRBV20-1 to TRBJ2-1; 12 bases are shared with TRBD1. Germline V gene data show CDR1 as DFQATT and CDR2 as SNEGSKA (reference sequence). The trim removed 6 bases at V and 1 base at J, leaving 10 bases unmatched. The CDR3 contains 17 residues. This CDR3 is CSAGRDRGPMSYNEQFF. As DNA, the CDR3 is TGCAGTGCCGGACGGGACAGGGGGCCTATGTCCTACAATGAGCAGTTCTTC.

This sequence joins TRBV15 and TRBJ1-2; D not resolved. The CDR3 has 14 amino acids. Germline CDR1 reads LNHNV; CDR2 reads YYDKDF (reference sequence). V lost 0 bases, J lost 6 bases, and 11 bases lay in between. The CDR3 region is CATSRDPGRNGYTF. The CDR3 DNA follows: TGTGCCACCAGCAGAGATCCCGGGAGGAATGGCTACACCTTC.

This chain uses TRBV27 with TRBJ2-7, with 10 bases that match TRBD1. The junction had 4 bases not matched to a gene; V was cut back by 5 bases and J by 3 bases. The V gene's germline CDR1 is MNHEY and CDR2 SMNVEV (reference sequence). CDR3 length: 14 residues. This CDR3 reads CASSAWDRGYEQYF. The CDR3 DNA sequence: TGTGCCAGCAGTGCCTGGGACAGGGGCTACGAGCAGTACTTC.

A few counts support this clonotype. The V and J genes are TRBV7-2 and TRBJ2-5; weak D call: TRBD1 (6 bases). The V end was cut by 4 bases, the J end by 1 base, with 10 bases between. Looked up from germline, CDR1 is SGHTA and CDR2 is FQGNSA. The CDR3 has 14 amino acids. The CDR3 loop is CASSWGQSQETQYF. DNA for the CDR3: TGTGCCAGCAGCTGGGGGCAGTCCCAAGAGACCCAGTACTTC.